The present entry profiles one TCR beta chain with its context. Its antigen target is currently unknown. Per-nucleotide qualities are absent, and no much larger clonotype sits a single base away. These data belong to a study of T-cell memory formation after mild COVID-19 (dated by TCRdb to 2020 to 2022). Study-level background: TCR sequence clusters from the two donors were largely donor specific. T-cell clones expanding and contracting after mild COVID-19 in a couple of donors were tracked by longitudinal TCRalpha and TCRbeta repertoire sequencing. The cohort was made up of two young adult volunteers, one female and one male, who were previously healthy.

PBMCs were isolated by Ficoll-Paque density gradient centrifugation. Here is what the overall study found, with its caveats: The second-wave clones that peaked on day 37 were not confirmed to be SARS-CoV-2 specific. Only a couple of mild cases were covered in the study, and larger cohorts including severe cases with pre-infection samples were considered necessary. Some responding clones were found in pre-infection memory, which suggests that pre-existing cross-reactive memory T cells took part in the SARS-CoV-2 response. From day 15 to 85, contracting clones showed balanced CD4/CD8 phenotypes, whereas a second wave of clones that expanded from day 15 to 37 leaned towards CD4+. Contracting CD4+ clones were found mainly in CM and EM memory subsets, while CD8+ clones were enriched in EMRA.

Germline trimming: 7 bases from V, 4 bases from J; junction bases outside gene matches: 8. The germline V gene encodes CDR1 MDHEN and CDR2 SYDVKM. Inclusive of the bounding cysteine and phenylalanine, the CDR3 is 15 residues long. Only the CDR3 portion is preserved as DNA: 45 bases, with reading frame beginning at the first base. Sequencer: Illumina NovaSeq 6000. cDNA libraries for TCRalpha and TCRbeta were prepared by 5'RACE using constant-segment primers, with sample barcodes and unique molecular identifiers added. Trizol reagent was used to extract RNA from every sample. The libraries were amplified in two PCR steps, and the second step added a second sample barcode and Illumina TruSeq adapters. Libraries were sequenced on an Illumina NovaSeq with 2 x 150 bp paired-end reads. For the original study's pipeline: With migec v1.2.7, reads were demultiplexed and then collapsed into UMI-guided consensus sequences. With mixcr v2.1.11, UMI consensuses were aligned to TRA and TRB V and J templates and assembled into clonotypes. Clonotypes were classified as expanded or contracted when called significant by both edgeR and NoisET, with noise models trained on biological replicates. For edgeR calls, the cutoffs were a false discovery rate-adjusted p below 0.01 and a log2 fold-change threshold of 1. As an exploratory analysis of dynamics, max-normalized trajectories of the 1000 most abundant clonotypes were examined with PCA combined with hierarchical clustering. Separately sequenced CD4+ and CD8+ repertoires were used to assign the CD4 or CD8 phenotype of responding clones. The public reads were quality trimmed at Q25 with fastp and then assembled into clones with MiXCR by TCRdb, keeping productive beta chains. Each CDR3 protein gets just one entry, which takes the most common genes and DNA from the rows behind it. None of the V and J calls come from the authors' own analysis; TCRdb made them. For this sample there are about 340,000 distinct CDR3 sequences; about 15% appear just once. Around 22% of the sample lies in the top ten.

The clonotype was recovered from a man between 18 and 35 years old who had mild COVID-19 (a few samples of this study predate the infection). The sample titles of this study are shuffled in the database, so cell type and time point are left out; the donor was told from shared clones. Recombination linked TRBV28 to TRBJ2-3, with 10 junctional bases fitting TRBD2. Sequencing input: PBMCs or a T cell subset sorted from them (not recorded which). The CDR3 protein: CASTPGSGGADTQYF. The sequence in DNA is TGTGCCAGCACCCCAGGGAGCGGGGGGGCAGATACGCAGTATTTT.